The rows below give T cell receptor beta chains drawn from one sample of a study of blood T cell repertoires in COVID-19. Profiled with immunoSEQ multiplex PCR; TCRdb holds only in-frame clones, not every one. The sample yields approximately 300,000 clones, around nine tenths seen once. Sequenced: peripheral blood. All receptors come from a man aged 40-50 years with acute or convalescent COVID-19. The CDR3 runs from the conserved cysteine through the conserved F or W. The order of the fields is V gene, J gene, clone size, D gene, CDR3 DNA, CDR3 protein. D genes are given only for firm matches. A clone size is listed for some rows: how often the clone was seen (once, few, many), or a class if it is expanded.

TRBV4-1	TRBJ2-7	.	TRBD1	TGCGCCAGCAGCCAGCCCTTGGACAGGGAGGCCTCCGAGCAGTACTTC	CASSQPLDREASEQYF
TRBV5-1	TRBJ2-4	once	.	TGCGCCAGCAGCTTGGAGTGGCCAGGAAACATTCAGTACTTC	CASSLEWPGNIQYF
TRBV7-9	TRBJ2-7	.	.	TGTGCCAGCAGCTTAGCGAGCTCCTACGAGCAGTACTTC	CASSLASSYEQYF
TRBV27	TRBJ2-7	.	.	TGTGCCAGCAGTGGCAGCTCCTACGAGCAGTACTTC	CASSGSSYEQYF
TRBV3-1/TRBV3-2	TRBJ2-7	.	TRBD1	TGTGCCAGCAGCCAAGGCCATACTCGGACAGGGCGAAATCTCTACGAGCAGTACTTC	CASSQGHTRTGRNLYEQYF
TRBV28	TRBJ1-2	.	TRBD1	TGTGCCAGCAGACTACAGGGGTATGGCTACACCTTC	CASRLQGYGYTF
TRBV24-1	TRBJ1-5	once	.	TGTGCCACCAGTGACCAGGGATTTCGACAGCCCCAGCATTTT	CATSDQGFRQPQHF
TRBV5-4	TRBJ1-2	.	TRBD1	TGTGCCAGCAGCAGGACAGGGGACAATGGCTACACCTTC	CASSRTGDNGYTF
TRBV5-8	TRBJ1-2	.	.	TGTGCCAGCAGCCTTTATTTTCCACTTGGACAGCACGCTGGCTACACCTTC	CASSLYFPLGQHAGYTF
TRBV5-1	TRBJ1-3	.	.	TGCGCCAGCAGCTCGGACAGCTCTGGAAACACCATATATTTT	CASSSDSSGNTIYF
TRBV7-2	TRBJ2-1	.	TRBD2	TGTGCCAGCAGCTTTGGACTAGCGGGGGTCCATGAGCAGTTCTTC	CASSFGLAGVHEQFF
TRBV5-6	TRBJ1-6	few	.	TGTGCCAGCAGCTTAAGTGCAGAACTTGGGGGCGATTCACCCCTCCACTTT	CASSLSAELGGDSPLHF
TRBV30	TRBJ1-1	.	TRBD1	TGTGCCTGGAGTCCGGGGACAGCTAACACTGAAGCTTTCTTT	CAWSPGTANTEAFF
TRBV28	TRBJ1-1	.	TRBD1	TGTGCCTGTGGGGACAGACCCCTTGGAGGGACTGAAGCTTTCTTT	CACGDRPLGGTEAFF
TRBV5-1	TRBJ2-1	.	TRBD2	TGCGCCAGCAGTCGGGGGGGACCACTCATCCAGCATGAGCAGTTCTTC	CASSRGGPLIQHEQFF
TRBV9	TRBJ2-1	.	.	TGTGCCAGCAGCGTAATCCCGGGGTCTAATAATGAGCAGTTCTTC	CASSVIPGSNNEQFF
TRBV5-1	TRBJ2-2	.	TRBD2	TGCGCCAGCAGCTTGGAACTAGCGGGAACCGGGGAGCTGTTTTTT	CASSLELAGTGELFF
TRBV5-1	TRBJ2-3	.	TRBD1	TGCGCCAGCAGCTTGGGTGACAGGGCCACAGATACGCAGTATTTT	CASSLGDRATDTQYF
TRBV7-9	TRBJ2-5	.	.	TGTGCCAGCAGCACATGGGGGGGCCAAAAGACCCAGTACTTC	CASSTWGGQKTQYF
TRBV30	TRBJ1-1	.	TRBD1	TGTGCCTGGGGGGACAGGGCCCACACTGAAGCTTTCTTT	CAWGDRAHTEAFF
TRBV6-1	TRBJ1-2	.	.	TGTGCCAGCAGTGACCGTTACCCAGTGGGAGGGTATGGCTACACCTTC	CASSDRYPVGGYGYTF
TRBV11-2	TRBJ2-7	.	.	TGTGCCAGCAGCTTAGAAGTCCAGAACTCCTACGAGCAGTACTTC	CASSLEVQNSYEQYF
TRBV12-3/TRBV12-4	TRBJ1-4	.	.	TGTGCCAGCAGTAACAGTAATGAAAAACTGTTTTTT	CASSNSNEKLFF
TRBV19	TRBJ1-2	.	.	TGTGCCAGTAAAAATCAGTTCTATGGCTACACCTTC	CASKNQFYGYTF
TRBV27	TRBJ2-5	.	TRBD1	TGTGCCAGCAGTCCCATAAGACAGGGGGTAGGTCAAGAGACCCAGTACTTC	CASSPIRQGVGQETQYF
TRBV30	TRBJ1-1	.	.	TGTGCCTGGAGGGGGACATTGAACACTGAAGCTTTCTTT	CAWRGTLNTEAFF
TRBV5-1	TRBJ1-6	.	.	TGCGCCAGCAGCCCCCAGGGAGGGGGAGCACCCCTCCACTTT	CASSPQGGGAPLHF
TRBV10-2	TRBJ2-7	.	TRBD1	TGCGCCAGCAGTGATCCGGGACAGGGGACCCACGAGCAGTACTTC	CASSDPGQGTHEQYF
TRBV10-3	TRBJ2-1	.	TRBD2	TGTGCCATCAGTCCTACTAGCGGGGGGAACGAGCAGTTCTTC	CAISPTSGGNEQFF